The clone carrying this T cell receptor (beta chain) was counted at least ten times. No antigen is known for it. Losses at the gene ends were 4 bases for V and 4 bases for J; bases not matched to a gene: 1. This CDR3 is built from 13 residues. CDR1 and CDR2 (germline): LGHNA, YNFKEQ. TCR beta CDR3 regions were amplified from RNA. TCR CDR3 regions were first amplified by RT-PCR with HTBI primers. TCRdb analysed the multiplex PCR reads with MiXCR anew, one entry per CDR3 protein. This repertoire shows around 450,000 distinct CDR3 sequences, roughly 14% found once; its top ten account for roughly 13%. The sample comes from a study of T cells in Graves' hyperthyroidism and ophthalmopathy. General study points: Most clonotypes that expanded in the thyroid above 0.001 also showed up in blood.

Any patient presenting with uncontrolled infection, other autoimmune disease, pregnancy or lactation was left out. Used for diagnoses were clinical symptoms, serum thyroxine and TRAb, thyroid ultrasound and orbital computed tomography. Isolation of PBMCs was performed on 8.5 to 10 ml fresh peripheral blood. The receptor's source is a young woman with Graves' hyperthyroidism. Specimen: blood. This chain connects TRBV4-2 to TRBJ2-5; TRBD2 matches 9 bases. As DNA, the CDR3 is TGTGCCAGCAGCCTTAGCGGGGGAGAGACCCAGTACTTC. Translating it yields CASSLSGGETQYF.